Listed here is a single T cell receptor beta chain. Its target is not known. The data were obtained in a study of cytomegalovirus exposure and HLA in healthy donors. Study outcomes and limitations: Diagnosis of cytomegalovirus status made by the classifier reportedly showed high specificity and sensitivity.

With 60 Vbeta and 13 Jbeta primers, the PCR was carried out. Using immunoSEQ multiplex PCR, the repertoire was profiled, and TCRdb retains in-frame clones only, with some absent. The sample gives under 200,000 clones, about 85% of which show up once; 6.3% is in the top ten. The CDR3 loop spans 16 amino acids. Germline V gene lookup returns CDR1 LNHDA and CDR2 SQIVND (reference sequence). The V end was cut by 6 bases, the J end by 1 base, with 19 bases between. The sample comprised PBMCs. The source is a male donor in good health and CMV-seropositive. The chain employs TRBV19 and TRBJ2-7; D possibly corresponds to TRBD1 (6 bases). CDR3 bases: TGTGCCAGTAGGATCCGAGAGGACAGCTTGTCCTACGAGCAGTACTTC. Its protein product is CASRIREDSLSYEQYF.